The next 9 T cell receptor beta chains were all read from a single sample in a study of human T cells and chemical hapten exposure. TCRdb re-derived calls from the RACE reads in MiXCR, one entry per CDR3 protein. The repertoire holds roughly 360,000 distinct CDR3 sequences, with approximately 4.4% as singletons. The time point is: patch test 1, 2 weeks after DPC sensitization. Regarding treatment: therapeutic diphenylcyclopropenone sensitization with weekly scalp DPC. Sample: whole blood, taken in connection with sensitization to the hapten diphenylcyclopropenone (DPC). These receptors were collected from a woman between 45 and 60 years old with alopecia areata. Some clones in this sample may be carry-over from other donors' samples.

The chain couples TRBV7-9 to TRBJ2-2, with D tentatively TRBD1 (6 bases). The germline V gene has CDR1 SEHNR and CDR2 FQNEAQ (reference sequence). CDR3 length: 16 amino acids. V was pared by 3 bases and J by 0 bases, with 11 bases between. This CDR3 reads CASSLPQGTNTGELFF. CDR3 DNA: TGTGCCAGCAGCTTGCCGCAGGGGACGAACACCGGGGAGCTGTTTTTT. Using reference TRBV7-9 and TRBJ2-2 for the parts outside the CDR3, the full variable domain is DTGVSQNPRHKITKRGQNVTFRCDPISEHNRLYWYRQTLGQGPEFLTYFQNEAQLEKSRLLSDRFSAERPKGSFSTLEIQRTEQGDSAMYLCASSLPQGTNTGELFFGEGSRLTVL.

This clonotype was counted ten times or more. The CDR3 bases are TGTGCCAGCGTGGCGGGGAGCTCTGGGGCCAACGTCCTGACTTTC. This translates into CASVAGSSGANVLTF. This chain uses TRBV7-2 with TRBJ2-6; D is perhaps TRBD2 (6 bases). The CDR3 runs to 15 residues. Trimming stripped 8 bases from V and 0 bases from J, with 11 bases between. Germline V lookup: CDR1 SGHTA, CDR2 FQGNSA.

This clonotype appeared a few times. CDR3 DNA: TGTGCCAGCAGTTCAGATTACAGGGGGCGGAGAAGCAATCAGCCCCAGCATTTT. Residues: CASSSDYRGRRSNQPQHF. The chain is built from TRBV2 and TRBJ1-5; 9 bases map to TRBD1. In germline, CDR1 is SNHLY, CDR2 FYNNEI. The CDR3 length is 18 residues. V dropped 5 bases and J dropped 1; count of bases not matched to a gene: 12.

The table lists this clonotype with many counts. This chain joins TRBV7-8 and TRBJ1-1, with a weak D call TRBD1 (5 bases). Germline lookup yields CDR1 SGHVS and CDR2 FQNEAQ. Trimming took 3 bases from V and 5 from J, leaving 10 bases between them. The CDR3 is made up of 13 amino acids. CDR3 amino acids: CASSLNWGTEAFF. The CDR3 nucleotides read TGTGCCAGCAGCTTGAACTGGGGGACTGAAGCTTTCTTT.

This chain links TRBV5-1 with TRBJ2-3; a weak D match, TRBD2 (6 bases). The CDR3 extends over 15 amino acids. Germline V gene sequence: CDR1 SGHRS, CDR2 YFSETQ. The ends were cut back, 4 bases at V and 5 bases at J, with 17 bases in the middle. CDR3 in DNA: TGCGCCAGCAGCCGCCAGGGACTTACTATAGATACGCAGTATTTT. Translating gives CASSRQGLTIDTQYF.

This clonotype came up many times. The chain has TRBV20-1 and TRBJ2-3, with 7 bases matching TRBD2. Germline loops: CDR1 DFQATT, CDR2 SNEGSKA (reference sequence). The V segment lost 5 bases and the J segment 3 bases; nucleotides outside the gene matches: 8. The CDR3 has 14 residues. In nucleotides, the CDR3 is TGCAGTGCTTCCCGACTAGCTCAGACAGATACGCAGTATTTT. Protein: CSASRLAQTDTQYF.

This clonotype has a count of ten or more. The chain uses TRBV19 and TRBJ2-7, with D possibly TRBD2 on 6 matching bases. The V end was cut by 3 bases, the J end by 3 bases, with 12 bases between. The CDR3 covers 14 residues. CDR1 LNHDA and CDR2 SQIVND come from the germline V gene (reference sequence). DNA for the CDR3: TGTGCCAGTAGTATCCGGGACGGGAGCTACGAGCAGTACTTC. Protein: CASSIRDGSYEQYF.

This clonotype was observed at least ten times. The V call is TRBV2, the J call TRBJ2-1; D remains unclear. Per the germline V gene, CDR1 is SNHLY and CDR2 is FYNNEI. The CDR3 runs to 13 residues. Trimming removed 5 bases at V and 7 bases at J, with 12 bases between. The CDR3 region has the DNA TGTGCCAGCAGTTCCCCAGACGCGAATGAGCAGTTCTTC. It yields the protein CASSSPDANEQFF.

This clonotype has at least ten counts. This CDR3 is CASSTTGGEAFF. In nucleotides, the CDR3 is TGTGCCAGCAGCACGACAGGAGGTGAAGCTTTCTTT. V and J are TRBV9 and TRBJ1-1; maybe TRBD1 (6 bases). The CDR3 runs to 12 residues. CDR1 and CDR2 (germline): SGDLS, YYNGEE. V lost 4 bases, J lost 7 bases, and 11 bases lay in between.